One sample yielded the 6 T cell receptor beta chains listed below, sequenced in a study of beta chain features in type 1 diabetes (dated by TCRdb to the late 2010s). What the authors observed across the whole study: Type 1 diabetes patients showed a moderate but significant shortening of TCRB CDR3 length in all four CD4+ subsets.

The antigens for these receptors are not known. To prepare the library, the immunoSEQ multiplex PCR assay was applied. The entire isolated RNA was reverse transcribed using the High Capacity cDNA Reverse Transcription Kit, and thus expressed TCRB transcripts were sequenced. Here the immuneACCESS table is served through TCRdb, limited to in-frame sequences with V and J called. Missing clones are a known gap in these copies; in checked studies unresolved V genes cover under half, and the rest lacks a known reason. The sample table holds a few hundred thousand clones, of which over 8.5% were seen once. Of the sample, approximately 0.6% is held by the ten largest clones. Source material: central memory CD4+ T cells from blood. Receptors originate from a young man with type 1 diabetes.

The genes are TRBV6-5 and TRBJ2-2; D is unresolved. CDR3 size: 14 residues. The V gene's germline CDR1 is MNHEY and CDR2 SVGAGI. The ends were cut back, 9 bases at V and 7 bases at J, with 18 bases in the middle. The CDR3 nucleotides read TGTGCCAGTACCCAGAACCTCTTCGACGGGGAGCTGTTTTTT. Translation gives CASTQNLFDGELFF.

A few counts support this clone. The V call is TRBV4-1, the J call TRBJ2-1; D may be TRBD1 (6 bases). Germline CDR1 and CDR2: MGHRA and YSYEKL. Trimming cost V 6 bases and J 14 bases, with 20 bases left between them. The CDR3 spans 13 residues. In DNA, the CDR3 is TGCGCCAGCAGACTACCAGACAGGCCCCCAGAGTTCTTC. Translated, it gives CASRLPDRPPEFF.

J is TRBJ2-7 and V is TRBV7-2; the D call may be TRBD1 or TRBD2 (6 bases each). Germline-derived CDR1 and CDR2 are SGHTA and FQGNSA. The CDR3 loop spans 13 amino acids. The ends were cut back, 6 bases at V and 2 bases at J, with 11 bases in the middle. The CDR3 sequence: CASSIGGTYEQYF. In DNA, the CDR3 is TGTGCCAGCAGTATAGGGGGGACCTACGAGCAGTACTTC. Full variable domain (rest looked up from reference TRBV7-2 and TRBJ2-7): GAGVSQSPSNKVTEKGKDVELRCDPISGHTALYWYRQSLGQGLEFLIYFQGNSAPDKSGLPSDRFSAERTGGSVSTLTIQRTQQEDSAVYLCASSIGGTYEQYFGPGTRLTVT.

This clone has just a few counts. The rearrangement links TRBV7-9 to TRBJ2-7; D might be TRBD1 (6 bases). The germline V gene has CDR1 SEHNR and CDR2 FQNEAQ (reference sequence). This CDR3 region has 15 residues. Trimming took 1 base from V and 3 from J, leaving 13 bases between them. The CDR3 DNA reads TGTGCCAGCAGCTTAGTTGTTCTCAGGGGCTACGAGCAGTACTTC. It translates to CASSLVVLRGYEQYF.

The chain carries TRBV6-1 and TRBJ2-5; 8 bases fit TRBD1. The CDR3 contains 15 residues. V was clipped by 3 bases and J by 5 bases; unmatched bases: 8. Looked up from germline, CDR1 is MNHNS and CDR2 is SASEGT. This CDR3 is CASSDGQGRMETQYF. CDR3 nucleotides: TGTGCCAGCAGTGATGGACAGGGTCGGATGGAGACCCAGTACTTC.

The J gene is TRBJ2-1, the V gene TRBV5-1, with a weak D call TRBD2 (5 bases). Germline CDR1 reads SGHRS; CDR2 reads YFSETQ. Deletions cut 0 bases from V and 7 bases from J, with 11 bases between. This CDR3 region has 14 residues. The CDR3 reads CASSLVVRGNEQFF. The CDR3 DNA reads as TGCGCCAGCAGCTTGGTAGTGAGAGGGAATGAGCAGTTCTTC.